This entry concerns a single TCR beta chain. Its antigen is still unknown. Measured with immunoSEQ multiplex PCR; TCRdb has only the in-frame clones, and not every one. The sample has about 120,000 clones, roughly nine tenths seen once. These data are taken from a study of T cell responses to AZD1222 COVID-19 vaccine. Study-wide results and caveats: Along spike, vaccine-associated CD4 TCRs were found throughout, with dominance at 160-218 and 743-854.

The germline V gene encodes CDR1 MNHEY and CDR2 SVGAGI. CDR3 length: 13 residues. Trimming removed 5 bases from V and 8 bases from J; junction bases left unmatched: 8. The sample here was peripheral blood, taken 28 days after the second AZD1222 dose. J is TRBJ1-2 and V is TRBV6-5; 7 nucleotides align to TRBD1. This TCR was sampled from an adult who received the AZD1222 COVID-19 vaccine. CDR3: CASSPDRAGGYTF. The CDR3 nucleotides read TGTGCCAGCAGTCCTGACAGGGCTGGCGGCTACACCTTC.